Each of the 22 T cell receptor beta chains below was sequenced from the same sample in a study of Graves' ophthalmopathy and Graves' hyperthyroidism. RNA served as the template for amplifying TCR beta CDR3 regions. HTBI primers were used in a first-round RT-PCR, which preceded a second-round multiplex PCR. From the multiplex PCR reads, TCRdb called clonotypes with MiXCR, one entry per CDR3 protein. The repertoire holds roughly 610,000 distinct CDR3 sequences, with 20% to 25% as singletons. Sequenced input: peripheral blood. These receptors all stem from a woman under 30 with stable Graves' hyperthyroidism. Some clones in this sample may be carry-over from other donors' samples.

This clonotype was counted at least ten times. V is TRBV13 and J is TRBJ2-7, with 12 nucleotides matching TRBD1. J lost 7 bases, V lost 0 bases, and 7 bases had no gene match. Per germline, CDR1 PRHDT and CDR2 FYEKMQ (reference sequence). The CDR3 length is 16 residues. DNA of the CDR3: TGTGCCAGCAGCTTAGGCTGGGGACAGGGGGCCAGGGAGCAGTACTTC. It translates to CASSLGWGQGAREQYF.

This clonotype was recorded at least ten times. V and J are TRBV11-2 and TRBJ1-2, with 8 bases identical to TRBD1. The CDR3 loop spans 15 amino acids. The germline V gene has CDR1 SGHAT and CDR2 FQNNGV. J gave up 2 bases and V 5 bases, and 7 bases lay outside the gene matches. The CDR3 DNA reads TGTGCCAGCAGCATACGACAGGGGCGAAACTATGGCTACACCTTC. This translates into CASSIRQGRNYGYTF.

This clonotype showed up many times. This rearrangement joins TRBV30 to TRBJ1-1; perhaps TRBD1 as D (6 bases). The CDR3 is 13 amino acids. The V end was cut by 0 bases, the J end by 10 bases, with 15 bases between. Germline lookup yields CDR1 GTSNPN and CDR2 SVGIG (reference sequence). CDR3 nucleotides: TGTGCCTGGAGTGTACAGGGACCCAGAGGAGCTTTCTTT. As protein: CAWSVQGPRGAFF.

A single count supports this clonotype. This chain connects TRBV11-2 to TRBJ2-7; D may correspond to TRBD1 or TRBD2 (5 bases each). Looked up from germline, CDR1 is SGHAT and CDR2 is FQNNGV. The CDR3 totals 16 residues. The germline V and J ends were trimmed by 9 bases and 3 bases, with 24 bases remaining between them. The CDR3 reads CASPRRRQGINYEQYF. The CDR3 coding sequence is TGTGCCAGTCCCCGAAGGAGGCAGGGAATCAACTACGAGCAGTACTTC.

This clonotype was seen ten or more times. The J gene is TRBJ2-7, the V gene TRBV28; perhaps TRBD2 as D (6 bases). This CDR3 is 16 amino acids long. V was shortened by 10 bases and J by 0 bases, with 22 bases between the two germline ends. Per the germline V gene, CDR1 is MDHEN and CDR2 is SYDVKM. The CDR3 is CATRRAGVLSSYEQYF. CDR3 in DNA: TGTGCCACGAGGAGGGCCGGGGTCCTTAGCTCCTACGAGCAGTACTTC.

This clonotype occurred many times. The DNA of the CDR3 is TGCAGTGCTAAGGAGGAAACTGAAGCTTTCTTT. It is translated as CSAKEETEAFF. The rearrangement links TRBV20-1 to TRBJ1-1, with D unclear. Trimming took 4 bases from V and 5 from J, leaving 8 bases between them. The germline CDR1 and CDR2 sequences are DFQATT and SNEGSKA (reference sequence). The CDR3 extends over 11 amino acids.

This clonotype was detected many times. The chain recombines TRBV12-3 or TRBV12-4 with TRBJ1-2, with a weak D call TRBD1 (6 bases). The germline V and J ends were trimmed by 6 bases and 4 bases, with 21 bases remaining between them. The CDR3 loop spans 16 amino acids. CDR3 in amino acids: CASSPRDTAISYGYTF. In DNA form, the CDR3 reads TGTGCCAGCAGCCCCCGGGACACGGCAATTAGCTATGGCTACACCTTC.

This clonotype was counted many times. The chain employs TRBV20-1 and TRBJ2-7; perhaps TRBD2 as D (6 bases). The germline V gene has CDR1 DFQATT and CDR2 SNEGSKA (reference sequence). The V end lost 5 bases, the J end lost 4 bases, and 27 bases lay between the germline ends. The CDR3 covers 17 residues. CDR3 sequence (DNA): TGCAGTGCTCTCCCCCTGGGGGGAGGTCCCTCCCCATACGAGCAGTACTTC. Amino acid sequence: CSALPLGGGPSPYEQYF.

The CDR3 DNA sequence: TGTGCTAGTGGTTTGACAGCGAACACTGAAGCTTTCTTT. It is translated as CASGLTANTEAFF. The V call is TRBV12-5, the J call TRBJ1-1; D not resolved. The V end was cut by 2 bases, the J end by 1 base, with 5 bases between. This CDR3 comprises 13 residues. CDR1 LGHNT and CDR2 FRNRAP come from the germline V gene.

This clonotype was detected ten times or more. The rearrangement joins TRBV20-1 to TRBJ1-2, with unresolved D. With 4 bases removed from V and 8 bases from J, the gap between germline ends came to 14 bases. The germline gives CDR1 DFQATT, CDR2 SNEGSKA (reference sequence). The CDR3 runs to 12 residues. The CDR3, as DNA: TGCAGTGCTATATACCGGGAGCCCGGCTACACCTTC. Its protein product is CSAIYREPGYTF.

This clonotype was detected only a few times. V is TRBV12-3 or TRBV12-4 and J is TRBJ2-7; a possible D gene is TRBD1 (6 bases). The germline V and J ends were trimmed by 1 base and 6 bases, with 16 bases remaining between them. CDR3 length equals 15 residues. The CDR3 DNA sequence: TGTGCCAGCAGTTTAGAAGCACAGGGTCGGAGCGAGCAGTACTTC. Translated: CASSLEAQGRSEQYF.

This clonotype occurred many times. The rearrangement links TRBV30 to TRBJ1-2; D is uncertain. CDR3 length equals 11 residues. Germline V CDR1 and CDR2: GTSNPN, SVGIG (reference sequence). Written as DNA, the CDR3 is TGTGCGTCGGGTGTGAACTATGGCTACACCTTC. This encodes CASGVNYGYTF.

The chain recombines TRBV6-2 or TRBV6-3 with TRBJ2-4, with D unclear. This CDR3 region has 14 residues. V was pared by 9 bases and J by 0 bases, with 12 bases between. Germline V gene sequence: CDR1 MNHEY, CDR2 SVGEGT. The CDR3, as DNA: TGTGCCAGTACCTTCGGGCTAGCCAAAAACATTCAGTACTTC. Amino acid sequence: CASTFGLAKNIQYF.

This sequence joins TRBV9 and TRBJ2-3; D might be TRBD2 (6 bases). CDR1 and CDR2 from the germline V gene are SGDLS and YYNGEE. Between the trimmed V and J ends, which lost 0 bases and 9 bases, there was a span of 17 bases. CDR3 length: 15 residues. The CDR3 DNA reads TGTGCCAGCAGCGTAGAGGCGGGGAGTGTAAGGACGCAGTATTTT. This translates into CASSVEAGSVRTQYF.

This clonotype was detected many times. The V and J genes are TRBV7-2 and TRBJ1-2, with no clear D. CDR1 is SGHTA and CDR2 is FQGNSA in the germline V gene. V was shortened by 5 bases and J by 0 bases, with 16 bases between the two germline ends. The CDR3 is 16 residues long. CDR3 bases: TGTGCCAGCAGCATAAGTCGGACGGAAGCTAACTATGGCTACACCTTC. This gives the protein CASSISRTEANYGYTF.

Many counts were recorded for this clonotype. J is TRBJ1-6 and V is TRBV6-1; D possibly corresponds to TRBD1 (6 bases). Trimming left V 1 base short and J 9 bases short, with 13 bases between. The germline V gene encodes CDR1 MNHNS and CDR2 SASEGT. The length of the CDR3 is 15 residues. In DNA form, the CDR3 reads TGTGCCAGCAGTGAAGATCCGGGGGCGAGTTCACCCCTCCACTTT. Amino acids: CASSEDPGASSPLHF.

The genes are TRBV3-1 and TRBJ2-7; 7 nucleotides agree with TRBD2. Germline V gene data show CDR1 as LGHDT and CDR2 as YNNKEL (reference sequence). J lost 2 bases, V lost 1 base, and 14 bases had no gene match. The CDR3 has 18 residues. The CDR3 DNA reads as TGTGCCAGCAGCCAAGGTCTTGGTAGCGGGCGTGTAGCCTACGAGCAGTACTTC. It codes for CASSQGLGSGRVAYEQYF.

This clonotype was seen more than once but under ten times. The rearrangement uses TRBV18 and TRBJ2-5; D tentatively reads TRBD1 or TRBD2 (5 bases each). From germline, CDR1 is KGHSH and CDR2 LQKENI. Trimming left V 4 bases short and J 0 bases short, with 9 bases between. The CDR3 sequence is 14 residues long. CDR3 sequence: CASSRGRNQETQYF. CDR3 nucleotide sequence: TGTGCCAGCTCACGGGGACGGAACCAAGAGACCCAGTACTTC.

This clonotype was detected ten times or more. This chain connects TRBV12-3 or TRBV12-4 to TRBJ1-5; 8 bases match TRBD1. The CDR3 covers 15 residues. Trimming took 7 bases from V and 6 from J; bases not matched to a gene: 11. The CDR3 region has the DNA TGTGCCAGCAATCTAGGACAGGGAGGCGGTCAGCCCCAGCATTTT. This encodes CASNLGQGGGQPQHF.

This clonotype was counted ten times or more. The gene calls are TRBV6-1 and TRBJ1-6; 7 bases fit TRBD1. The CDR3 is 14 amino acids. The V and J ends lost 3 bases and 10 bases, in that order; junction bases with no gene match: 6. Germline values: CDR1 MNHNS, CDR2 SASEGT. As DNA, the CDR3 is TGTGCCAGCAGTGAGGTCAGGGGGTACTCACCCCTCCACTTT. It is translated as CASSEVRGYSPLHF.

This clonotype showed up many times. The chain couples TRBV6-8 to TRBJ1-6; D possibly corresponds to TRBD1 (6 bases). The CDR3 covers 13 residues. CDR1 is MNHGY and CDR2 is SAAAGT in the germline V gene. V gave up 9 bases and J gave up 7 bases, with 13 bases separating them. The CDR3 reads CARSPGGNSPLHF. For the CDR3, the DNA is TGTGCCAGGTCGCCGGGGGGCAATTCACCCCTCCACTTT.

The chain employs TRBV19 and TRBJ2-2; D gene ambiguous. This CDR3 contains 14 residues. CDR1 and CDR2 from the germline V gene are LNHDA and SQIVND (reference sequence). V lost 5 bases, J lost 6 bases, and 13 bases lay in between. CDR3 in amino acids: CASSFSETAGELFF. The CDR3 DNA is TGTGCCAGTAGTTTTTCGGAAACTGCCGGGGAGCTGTTTTTT.